A single sample is the source of the 26 T cell receptor beta chains below, sequenced in a study of blood T cell repertoires in COVID-19. TCRdb's copy holds only in-frame clones and misses some; the assay was immunoSEQ multiplex PCR. The data contain some 62,000 clones, 80% to 90% of them seen just once; the ten biggest clones take up approximately 20%. The sample was peripheral blood. Receptors were obtained from a woman aged 55-70 years with COVID-19, enrolled during active disease.

The chain links TRBV9 to TRBJ1-2; 8 nucleotides align to TRBD1. This CDR3 contains 14 residues. J gave up 8 bases and V 4 bases, and 10 bases lay outside the gene matches. The V gene's germline CDR1 is SGDLS and CDR2 YYNGEE. As DNA, the CDR3 is TGTGCCAGCAGCAGACAAGACAGGGGAACGGGCTACACCTTC. Encoded protein: CASSRQDRGTGYTF.

V usage is TRBV27 and J usage is TRBJ2-7; 7 nucleotides match TRBD1. Germline V gene lookup returns CDR1 MNHEY and CDR2 SMNVEV (reference sequence). Unmatched junction bases numbered 11, after V lost 3 bases and J lost 3 bases. This CDR3 contains 16 residues. DNA for the CDR3: TGTGCCAGCAGTTTCTATAAAACAGGGGCATACTACGAGCAGTACTTC. It yields the protein CASSFYKTGAYYEQYF.

This clone was observed once. The rearrangement joins TRBV21-1 to TRBJ2-3; TRBD2 is the table's D call, not checked against the DNA. TRBV21-1 is a documented pseudogene. The CDR3 has 17 residues. The chain's CDR3 is CASSARGTSDHTDTQYF. CDR3 coding DNA: TGTGCCAGCAGCGCCCGGGGTACTAGCGACCACACAGATACGCAGTATTTT.

V gene TRBV6-5 combines with J gene TRBJ1-1, with 7 bases that match TRBD1. J lost 1 base, V lost 4 bases, and 9 bases had no gene match. The CDR3 has 16 amino acids. The germline gives CDR1 MNHEY, CDR2 SVGAGI. CDR3 region: CASSLLRDSWNTEAFF. For the CDR3, the DNA is TGTGCCAGCAGTTTGCTGAGGGACAGTTGGAACACTGAAGCTTTCTTT.

The chain carries TRBV6-2 or TRBV6-3 and TRBJ1-3; TRBD1 matches 8 bases. This CDR3 comprises 15 residues. V shed 4 bases and J 4 bases; nucleotides not matched to a gene: 6. From germline, CDR1 is MNHEY and CDR2 SVGEGT. The CDR3 protein is CASSSTGGPGNTIYF. In DNA form, the CDR3 reads TGTGCCAGCAGTTCAACAGGGGGACCCGGAAACACCATATATTTT.

This chain joins TRBV7-3 and TRBJ1-4, with TRBD1 matching over 10 bases. V trimming: 2 bases; J trimming: 8 bases; junction bases outside the gene matches: 5. The CDR3 spans 15 residues. Germline-derived CDR1 and CDR2 are SGHTA and FQGTGA. The CDR3 DNA follows: TGTGCCAGCAGCTTACGGGACAGGGGTAACGAAAAACTGTTTTTT. Protein product: CASSLRDRGNEKLFF.

The chain links TRBV30 to TRBJ2-2; 9 bases align to TRBD1. This CDR3 region has 15 residues. Germline trimming cut 4 bases from V and 6 bases from J; bases unmatched to any gene: 9. The V gene's germline CDR1 is GTSNPN and CDR2 SVGIG (reference sequence). CDR3 DNA sequence: TGTGCCTGGACTACGGGACAGGGAAGGGCCGGGGAGCTGTTTTTT. Residues: CAWTTGQGRAGELFF.

The rearrangement links TRBV5-6 to TRBJ2-6, with TRBD1 identical over 7 bases. The CDR3 sequence is 15 residues long. V was clipped by 3 bases and J by 1 base; unmatched bases: 1. The germline CDR1 and CDR2 sequences are SGHDT and YYEEEE. CDR3 amino acids: CASSSQGSGANVLTF. The CDR3 DNA follows: TGTGCCAGCAGCTCACAGGGGTCTGGGGCCAACGTCCTGACTTTC.

The chain recombines TRBV19 with TRBJ2-5, with D tentatively TRBD2 (5 bases). The CDR3 length is 14 residues. The germline V gene encodes CDR1 LNHDA and CDR2 SQIVND (reference sequence). V gave up 7 bases and J gave up 4 bases, with 16 bases separating them. The CDR3, as DNA: TGTGCCAGTAAGTTGAGCGGAGGATCAGAGACCCAGTACTTC. Protein product: CASKLSGGSETQYF.

This clone has just one count. The chain employs TRBV20-1 and TRBJ2-5; the D is unclear. This CDR3 comprises 11 residues. Germline CDR1 DFQATT, CDR2 SNEGSKA (reference sequence). Trimming cost V 1 base and J 5 bases, with 5 bases left between them. This chain's CDR3 is CSARAVETQYF. CDR3 nucleotide sequence: TGCAGTGCTAGAGCGGTGGAGACCCAGTACTTC.

V is TRBV7-3 and J is TRBJ1-2; D is unclear. V was shortened by 5 bases and J by 7 bases, with 11 bases between the two germline ends. The CDR3 runs 12 residues. Germline CDR1 SGHTA, CDR2 FQGTGA. The CDR3 sequence: CASSPSFSGYTF. DNA of the CDR3: TGTGCCAGCAGCCCTTCGTTTTCTGGCTACACCTTC.

The chain is built from TRBV6-2 or TRBV6-3 and TRBJ1-5; D may be TRBD1 (6 bases). Germline CDR1 reads MNHEY; CDR2 reads SVGEGT. V lost 5 bases and J 6 bases, leaving 14 bases between the germline ends. This CDR3 is 14 amino acids long. The CDR3: CASSLRAQGQPQHF. In nucleotides, the CDR3 is TGTGCCAGCAGTCTCCGGGCACAGGGTCAGCCCCAGCATTTT.

This chain connects TRBV9 to TRBJ1-4; 7 nucleotides align to TRBD1. The V segment lost 4 bases and the J segment 3 bases; nucleotides outside the gene matches: 6. Per the germline V gene, CDR1 is SGDLS and CDR2 is YYNGEE. There are 15 residues in the CDR3. CDR3 protein: CASSNRDRPNEKLFF. The CDR3, as DNA: TGTGCCAGCAGCAACCGGGACAGACCTAATGAAAAACTGTTTTTT. Combining the CDR3 with reference TRBV9 and TRBJ1-4 gives the whole variable domain DSGVTQTPKHLITATGQRVTLRCSPRSGDLSVYWYQQSLDQGLQFLIQYYNGEERAKGNILERFSAQQFPDLHSELNLSSLELGDSALYFCASSNRDRPNEKLFFGSGTQLSVL.

The chain employs TRBV6-5 and TRBJ1-2; D is unclear. The V and J ends lost 6 bases and 0 bases respectively, with 8 bases between them. Germline-derived CDR1 and CDR2 are MNHEY and SVGAGI. The CDR3 contains 13 residues. This chain's CDR3 is CASRLTSNYGYTF. CDR3 nucleotides: TGTGCCAGCAGATTAACATCTAACTATGGCTACACCTTC.

J is TRBJ2-7 and V is TRBV6-5; the D gene is possibly TRBD1 (6 bases). The CDR3 runs to 11 residues. Trimming took 9 bases from V and 4 from J, leaving 10 bases between them. The V gene's germline CDR1 is MNHEY and CDR2 SVGAGI. CDR3 DNA: TGTGCCAGTCGACAGGCTTACGAGCAGTACTTC. The encoded protein is CASRQAYEQYF.

This clone appeared once. The V call is TRBV7-8, the J call TRBJ2-7; no clear D gene. The CDR3 consists of 12 residues. V gave up 1 base and J gave up 6 bases, with 7 bases separating them. CDR1 and CDR2 from the germline V gene are SGHVS and FQNEAQ. The CDR3 nucleotides are TGTGCCAGCAGCTTAGACAGAAGCGAGCAGTACTTC. Translation gives CASSLDRSEQYF.

The chain's CDR3 is CASSPPGGSSYNSPLHF. The CDR3 DNA is TGTGCCAGCAGCCCCCCGGGGGGTAGCTCCTATAATTCACCCCTCCACTTT. This chain uses TRBV3-1 (or the pseudogene TRBV3-2) with TRBJ1-6; tentatively, D is TRBD1 (5 bases). Germline V gene lookup returns CDR1 LGHDT and CDR2 YNNKEL (reference sequence). The CDR3 contains 17 residues. The germline V and J ends were trimmed by 4 bases and 0 bases, with 13 bases remaining between them.

V usage is TRBV24-1 and J usage is TRBJ1-2; 10 bases agree with TRBD1. Germline CDR1 reads KGHDR; CDR2 reads SFDVKD. J was trimmed by 4 bases and V by 9 bases; bases with no gene match: 7. The CDR3 consists of 14 residues. The CDR3 loop is CATRGTGDSYGYTF. In nucleotides, the CDR3 is TGTGCCACCCGGGGGACAGGGGATAGCTATGGCTACACCTTC.

This clone came up once. This chain connects TRBV6-5 to TRBJ1-2; a weak D match, TRBD1 (6 bases). CDR3 length equals 14 residues. Germline CDR1 is MNHEY and CDR2 is SVGAGI. The V end lost 2 bases, the J end lost 4 bases, and 11 bases lay between the germline ends. As DNA, the CDR3 is TGTGCCAGCAGTTACGCAGGGGCCCTCTATGGCTACACCTTC. Translation: CASSYAGALYGYTF.

The chain couples TRBV7-9 to TRBJ1-2; D call uncertain. The CDR3 is made up of 15 amino acids. Germline values: CDR1 SEHNR, CDR2 FQNEAQ (reference sequence). V dropped 5 bases and J dropped 4 bases, with 17 bases sitting between them. The CDR3 here is CASSPPRRVGYGYTF. The DNA of the CDR3 is TGTGCCAGCAGCCCGCCAAGGAGGGTGGGCTATGGCTACACCTTC.

The gene calls are TRBV6-5 and TRBJ1-5, with TRBD1 matching 9 bases. This CDR3 spans 14 amino acids. The trim removed 6 bases at V and 7 bases at J, leaving 7 bases unmatched. Germline values: CDR1 MNHEY, CDR2 SVGAGI. The CDR3 DNA reads TGTGCCAGCAGCCCCGGGACAGGGACCCAGCCCCAGCATTTT. This gives the protein CASSPGTGTQPQHF.

This clone was picked up one time. The chain couples TRBV15 to TRBJ2-1; D is uncertain. The V end was cut by 0 bases, the J end by 7 bases, with 25 bases between. Germline CDR1 is LNHNV and CDR2 is YYDKDF (reference sequence). The CDR3 runs to 19 residues. The CDR3 bases are TGTGCCACCAGCAGAGATTGGGTTGGGTGGCGGAAGGCTGGGAATGAGCAGTTCTTC. It codes for CATSRDWVGWRKAGNEQFF. The variable domain in full, completed from reference TRBV15 and TRBJ2-1, reads DAMVIQNPRYQVTQFGKPVTLSCSQTLNHNVMYWYQQKSSQAPKLLFHYYDKDFNNEADTPDNFQSRRPNTSFCFLDIRSPGLGDTAMYLCATSRDWVGWRKAGNEQFFGPGTRLTVL.

The chain carries TRBV6-5 and TRBJ2-1, with 8 bases aligning to TRBD2. Germline V gene sequence: CDR1 MNHEY, CDR2 SVGAGI. The CDR3 sequence is 15 residues long. V trimming: 0 bases; J trimming: 8 bases; junction bases outside the gene matches: 6. CDR3 DNA sequence: TGTGCCAGCAGTTACTCGACGTCTAGCGGGTATGAGCAGTTCTTC. This translates into CASSYSTSSGYEQFF.

J is TRBJ1-2 and V is TRBV15; no clear D. V lost 0 bases and J 0 bases, leaving 8 bases between the germline ends. The CDR3 loop spans 15 amino acids. Per germline, CDR1 LNHNV and CDR2 YYDKDF (reference sequence). Written as DNA, the CDR3 is TGTGCCACCAGCAGAGATATTAGAGCTAACTATGGCTACACCTTC. Residues: CATSRDIRANYGYTF.

The chain links TRBV19 to TRBJ2-5, with a tentative D call TRBD1 (5 bases). Per the germline V gene, CDR1 is LNHDA and CDR2 is SQIVND (reference sequence). The V and J ends lost 0 bases and 6 bases respectively, with 14 bases between them. There are 15 residues in the CDR3. The CDR3 reads CASSIDKTARKTQYF. Here the CDR3 DNA reads TGTGCCAGTAGTATAGATAAGACAGCTCGGAAGACCCAGTACTTC.

The V gene is TRBV11-1, the J gene TRBJ2-5; no firm D call. Trimming cost V 3 bases and J 2 bases, with 10 bases left between them. The CDR3 has 14 residues. The germline gives CDR1 SGHAT, CDR2 FQDESV (reference sequence). The CDR3 is CASSFQELQETQYF. CDR3 nucleotides: TGTGCCAGCAGCTTCCAGGAATTGCAAGAGACCCAGTACTTC.